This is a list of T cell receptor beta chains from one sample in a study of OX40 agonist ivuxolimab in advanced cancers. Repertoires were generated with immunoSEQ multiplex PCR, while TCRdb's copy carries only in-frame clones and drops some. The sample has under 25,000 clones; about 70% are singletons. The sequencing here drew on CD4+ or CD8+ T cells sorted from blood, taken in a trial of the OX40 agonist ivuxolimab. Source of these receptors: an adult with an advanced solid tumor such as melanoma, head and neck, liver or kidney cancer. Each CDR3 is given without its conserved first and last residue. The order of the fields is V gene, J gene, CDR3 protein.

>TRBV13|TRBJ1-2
ASSPRGANYGYT
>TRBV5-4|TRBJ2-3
ASSLARRGAGDTQY
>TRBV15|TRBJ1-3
ATSRERGSAGNTIY
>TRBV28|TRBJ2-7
ASRGGGGIRSYEQY
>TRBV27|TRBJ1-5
ASSPGPAVAQPQH
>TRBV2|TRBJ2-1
ASSAVAYNEQF
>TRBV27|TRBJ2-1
ASRGTVSYNEQF
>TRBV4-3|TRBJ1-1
ASSQDNGRNTEAF
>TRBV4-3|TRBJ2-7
ASSRLDGYEQY
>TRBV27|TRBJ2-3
ASSRQGSTDTQY
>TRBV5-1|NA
ASSLATGKSYEQY
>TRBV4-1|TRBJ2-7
ASSQDVAEAYEQY
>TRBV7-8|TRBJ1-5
ASSILGLWYQPQH
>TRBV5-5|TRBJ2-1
ASSLVEGIDEQF
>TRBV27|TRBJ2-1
AAQSGDYNEQF
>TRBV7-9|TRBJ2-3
ASSLETVSTDTQY
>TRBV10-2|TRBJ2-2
ASSEPLAGNTGELF
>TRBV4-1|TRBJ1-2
ASSHPGTSGYT
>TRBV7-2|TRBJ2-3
ASSLAPGTDTQY
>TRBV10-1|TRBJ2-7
ASSESGRDEQY
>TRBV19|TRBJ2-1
ASSMASSYNEQF
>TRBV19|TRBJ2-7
ASRIRGGHYEQY
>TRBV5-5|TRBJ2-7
ASSSGTGTYEQY
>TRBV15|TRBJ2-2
ATSRDPATGELF
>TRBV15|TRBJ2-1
ATSGIGTGVLREGF
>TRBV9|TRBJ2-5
ASSARTKETQY
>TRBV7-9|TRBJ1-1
ASSLMDTEAF
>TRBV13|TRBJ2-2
ASSLVTSGGPNTGELF